This T cell receptor beta chain was identified during a study of spatial heterogeneity in lung cancer. About the research overall: The count of detected beta-chain sequences consistently exceeded that of alpha-chain sequences.

TCRdb analysed the 5' RACE reads with MiXCR anew, one entry per CDR3 protein. The sample contains around 50,000 distinct CDR3 sequences, 6.5% to 8% of which appear only once. Sample time point: sample taken at primary tumor resection. Sequencing of whole RNA from tumor, nontumor lung or frozen PBMC involved no sorting. There were approximately 69 donors, all of them untreated patients with early-stage non-small cell lung cancer. CDR3 length equals 12 residues. Trimming pared 8 bases from V and 3 bases from J, leaving 10 bases between. This receptor was taken from a female donor with early-stage non-small cell lung cancer. The sample here was PBMCs, taken at surgery. V is TRBV12-3 or TRBV12-4 and J is TRBJ1-2; D remains ambiguous. The CDR3 spells CASCRRDYGYTF. The CDR3 coding sequence is TGTGCCAGCTGTAGGCGAGACTATGGCTACACCTTC.